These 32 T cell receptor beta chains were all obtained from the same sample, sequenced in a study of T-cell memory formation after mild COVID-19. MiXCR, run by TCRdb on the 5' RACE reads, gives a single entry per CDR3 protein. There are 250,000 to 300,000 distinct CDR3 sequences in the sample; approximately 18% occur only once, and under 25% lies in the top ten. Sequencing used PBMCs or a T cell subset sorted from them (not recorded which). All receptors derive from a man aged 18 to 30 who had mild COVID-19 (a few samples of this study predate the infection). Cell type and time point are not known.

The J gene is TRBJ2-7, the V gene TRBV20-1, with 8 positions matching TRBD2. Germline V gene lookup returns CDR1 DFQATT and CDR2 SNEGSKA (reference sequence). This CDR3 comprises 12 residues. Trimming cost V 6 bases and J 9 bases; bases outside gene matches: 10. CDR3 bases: TGCAGTGCCCTCGGGGGGGGACTCCTGCAGTACTTC. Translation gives CSALGGGLLQYF.

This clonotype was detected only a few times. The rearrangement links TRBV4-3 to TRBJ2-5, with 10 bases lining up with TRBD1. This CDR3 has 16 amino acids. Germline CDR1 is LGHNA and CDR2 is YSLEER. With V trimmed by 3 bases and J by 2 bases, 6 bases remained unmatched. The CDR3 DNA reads TGCGCCAGCAGCCAGTTCGGGACAGGGGTTCAAGAGACCCAGTACTTC. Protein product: CASSQFGTGVQETQYF.

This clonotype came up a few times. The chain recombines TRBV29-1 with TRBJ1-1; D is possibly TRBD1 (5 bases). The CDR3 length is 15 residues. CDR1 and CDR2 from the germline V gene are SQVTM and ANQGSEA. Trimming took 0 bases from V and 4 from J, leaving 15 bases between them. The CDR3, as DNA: TGCAGCGTTGAAGACCCCGTAAAGGGGCCCACTGAAGCTTTCTTT. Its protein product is CSVEDPVKGPTEAFF.

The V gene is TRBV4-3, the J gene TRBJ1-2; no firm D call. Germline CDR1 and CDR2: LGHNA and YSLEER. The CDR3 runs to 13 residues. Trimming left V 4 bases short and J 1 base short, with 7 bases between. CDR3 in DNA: TGCGCCAGCAGCCGTGGGAATAACTATGGCTACACCTTC. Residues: CASSRGNNYGYTF.

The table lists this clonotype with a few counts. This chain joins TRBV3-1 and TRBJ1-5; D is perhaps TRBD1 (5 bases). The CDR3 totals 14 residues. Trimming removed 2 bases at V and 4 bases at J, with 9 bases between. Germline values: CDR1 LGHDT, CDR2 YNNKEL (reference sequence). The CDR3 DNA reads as TGTGCCAGCAGCCAAAACGGGGCAAATCAGCCCCAGCATTTT. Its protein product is CASSQNGANQPQHF.

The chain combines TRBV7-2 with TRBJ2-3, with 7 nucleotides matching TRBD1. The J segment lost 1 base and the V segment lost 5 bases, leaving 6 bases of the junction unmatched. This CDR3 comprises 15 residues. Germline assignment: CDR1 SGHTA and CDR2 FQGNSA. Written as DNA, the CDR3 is TGTGCCAGCAGCCCGGCGCAGGGGGGCACAGATACGCAGTATTTT. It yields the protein CASSPAQGGTDTQYF.

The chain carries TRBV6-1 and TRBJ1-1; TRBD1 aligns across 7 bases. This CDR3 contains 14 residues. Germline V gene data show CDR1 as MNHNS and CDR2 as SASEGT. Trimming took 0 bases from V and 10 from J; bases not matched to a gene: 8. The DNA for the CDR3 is TGTGCCAGCAGTGAAGCCTCTTTAGGGGGCACAGCTTTCTTT. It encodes CASSEASLGGTAFF.

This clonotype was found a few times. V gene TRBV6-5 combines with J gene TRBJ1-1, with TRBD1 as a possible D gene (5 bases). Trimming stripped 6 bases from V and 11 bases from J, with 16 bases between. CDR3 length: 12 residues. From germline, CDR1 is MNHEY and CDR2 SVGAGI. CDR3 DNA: TGTGCCAGCAGGTCGGTTCCAGGGAGGGCTTTCTTT. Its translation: CASRSVPGRAFF.

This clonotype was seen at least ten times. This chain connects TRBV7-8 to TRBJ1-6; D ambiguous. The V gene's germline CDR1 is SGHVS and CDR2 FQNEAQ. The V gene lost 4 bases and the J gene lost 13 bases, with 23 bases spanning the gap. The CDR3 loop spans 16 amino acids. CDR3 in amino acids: CASSSQNYRATGPLHF. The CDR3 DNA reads TGTGCCAGCAGCTCCCAAAATTACCGGGCAACGGGGCCCCTCCACTTT.

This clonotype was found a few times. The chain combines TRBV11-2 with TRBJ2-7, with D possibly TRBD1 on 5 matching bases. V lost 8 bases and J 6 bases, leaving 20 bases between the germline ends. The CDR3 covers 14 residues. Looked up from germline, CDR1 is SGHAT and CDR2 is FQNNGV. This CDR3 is CASQTSVGQGEQYV. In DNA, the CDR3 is TGTGCCAGCCAAACCTCCGTGGGTCAGGGCGAGCAGTACGTC.

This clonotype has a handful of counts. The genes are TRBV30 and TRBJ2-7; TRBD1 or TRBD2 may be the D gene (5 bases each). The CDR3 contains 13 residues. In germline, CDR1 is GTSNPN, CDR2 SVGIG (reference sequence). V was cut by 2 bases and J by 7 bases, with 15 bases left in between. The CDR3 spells CAWSRTGQGEQYF. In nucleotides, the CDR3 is TGTGCCTGGAGTAGGACGGGGCAAGGGGAGCAGTACTTC.

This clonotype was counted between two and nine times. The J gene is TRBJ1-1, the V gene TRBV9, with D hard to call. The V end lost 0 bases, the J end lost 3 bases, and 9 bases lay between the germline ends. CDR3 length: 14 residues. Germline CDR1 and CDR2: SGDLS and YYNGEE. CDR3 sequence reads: CASSVEWWDTEAFF. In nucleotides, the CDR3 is TGTGCCAGCAGCGTAGAGTGGTGGGACACTGAAGCTTTCTTT.

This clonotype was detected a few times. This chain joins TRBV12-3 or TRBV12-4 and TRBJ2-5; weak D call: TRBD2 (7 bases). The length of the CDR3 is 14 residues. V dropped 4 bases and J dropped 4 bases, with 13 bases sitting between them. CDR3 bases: TGTGCCAGCAGTTACTGGGGGGGCGCAGAGACCCAGTACTTC. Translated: CASSYWGGAETQYF.

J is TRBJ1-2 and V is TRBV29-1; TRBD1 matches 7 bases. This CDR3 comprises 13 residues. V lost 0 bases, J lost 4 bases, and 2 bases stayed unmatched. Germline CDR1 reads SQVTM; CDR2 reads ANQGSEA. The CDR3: CSVEETGSYGYTF. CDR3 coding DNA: TGCAGCGTTGAAGAGACAGGGTCCTATGGCTACACCTTC.

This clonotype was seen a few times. DNA of the CDR3: TGTGCCAGCAGCCCGAAGATCAGGCCGACTGGAAACACCATATATTTT. As protein: CASSPKIRPTGNTIYF. The rearrangement links TRBV7-9 to TRBJ1-3; D remains unclear. The CDR3 runs to 16 residues. V lost 5 bases and J lost 2, with 16 bases in between. The germline V gene encodes CDR1 SEHNR and CDR2 FQNEAQ (reference sequence).

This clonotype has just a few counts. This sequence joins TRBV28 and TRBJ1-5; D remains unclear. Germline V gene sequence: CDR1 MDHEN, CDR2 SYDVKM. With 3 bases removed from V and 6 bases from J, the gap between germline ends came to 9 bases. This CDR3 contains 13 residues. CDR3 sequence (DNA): TGTGCCAGCAGTTTGGGTTTCGGTCAGCCCCAGCATTTT. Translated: CASSLGFGQPQHF.

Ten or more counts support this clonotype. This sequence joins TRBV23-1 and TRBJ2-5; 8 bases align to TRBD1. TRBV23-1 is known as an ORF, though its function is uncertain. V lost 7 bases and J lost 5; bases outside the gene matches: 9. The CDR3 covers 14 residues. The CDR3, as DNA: TGCGCCAGCACCCAGGACAGGGTCTTCGAGACCCAGTACTTC. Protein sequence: CASTQDRVFETQYF.

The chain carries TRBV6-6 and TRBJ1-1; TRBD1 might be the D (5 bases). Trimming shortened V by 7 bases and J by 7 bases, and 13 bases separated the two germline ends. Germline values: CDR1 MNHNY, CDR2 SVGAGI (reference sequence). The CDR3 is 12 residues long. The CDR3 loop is CASTSGTVEAFF. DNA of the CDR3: TGTGCCAGCACCTCAGGGACGGTTGAAGCTTTCTTT.

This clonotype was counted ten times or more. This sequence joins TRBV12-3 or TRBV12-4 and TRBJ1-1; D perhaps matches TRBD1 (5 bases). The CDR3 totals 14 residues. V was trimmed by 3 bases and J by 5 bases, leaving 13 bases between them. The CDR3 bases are TGTGCCAGCAGTTTGGCAGGGAGAGGAACTGAAGCTTTCTTT. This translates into CASSLAGRGTEAFF.

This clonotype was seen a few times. CDR3 protein: CASSLGSGAPDDGELFF. The CDR3 DNA reads TGTGCCAGCAGCTTGGGTAGCGGGGCCCCTGACGACGGGGAGCTGTTTTTT. V usage is TRBV7-9 and J usage is TRBJ2-2, with 8 bases matching TRBD2. With 3 bases clipped from V and 7 bases from J, the junction kept 13 bases outside the gene matches. Germline CDR1 reads SEHNR; CDR2 reads FQNEAQ (reference sequence). The CDR3 loop spans 17 amino acids.

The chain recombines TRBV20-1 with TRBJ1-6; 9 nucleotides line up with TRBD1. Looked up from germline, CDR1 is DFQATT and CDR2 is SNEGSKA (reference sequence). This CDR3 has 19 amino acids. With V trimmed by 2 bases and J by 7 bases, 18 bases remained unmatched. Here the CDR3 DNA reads TGCAGTGCTAGAAGGGCGTGGGGACAGGGAAGTTTTGGAAATTCACCCCTCCACTTT. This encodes CSARRAWGQGSFGNSPLHF.

CDR3 in amino acids: CASSTINNEQFF. CDR3 nucleotide sequence: TGCGCCAGCAGCACCATAAACAATGAGCAGTTCTTC. The genes are TRBV4-3 and TRBJ2-1; D not certain. Germline CDR1 reads LGHNA; CDR2 reads YSLEER. There are 12 residues in the CDR3. The V and J ends lost 5 bases and 5 bases respectively, with 7 bases between them.

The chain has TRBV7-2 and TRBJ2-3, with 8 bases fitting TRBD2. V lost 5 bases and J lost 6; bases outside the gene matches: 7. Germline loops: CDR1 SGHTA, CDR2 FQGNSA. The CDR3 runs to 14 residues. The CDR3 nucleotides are TGTGCCAGCAGCCCGGGACTAGGGTGGGATACGCAGTATTTT. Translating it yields CASSPGLGWDTQYF.

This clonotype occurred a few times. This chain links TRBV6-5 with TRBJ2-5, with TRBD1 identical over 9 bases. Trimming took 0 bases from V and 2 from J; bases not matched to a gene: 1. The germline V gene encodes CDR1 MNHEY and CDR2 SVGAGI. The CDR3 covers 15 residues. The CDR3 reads CASSYSTGGQETQYF. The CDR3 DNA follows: TGTGCCAGCAGTTACTCGACAGGGGGTCAAGAGACCCAGTACTTC.

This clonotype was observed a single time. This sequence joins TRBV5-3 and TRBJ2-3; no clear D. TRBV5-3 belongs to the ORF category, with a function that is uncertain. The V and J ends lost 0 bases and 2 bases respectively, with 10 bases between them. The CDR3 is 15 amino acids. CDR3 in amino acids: CARSLALDPTDTQYF. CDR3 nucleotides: TGTGCCAGAAGCTTGGCCTTGGATCCCACAGATACGCAGTATTTT.

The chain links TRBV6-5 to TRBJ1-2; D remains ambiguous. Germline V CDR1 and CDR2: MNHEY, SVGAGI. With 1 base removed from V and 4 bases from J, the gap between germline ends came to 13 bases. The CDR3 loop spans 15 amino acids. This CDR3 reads CASSYFIGLPYGYTF. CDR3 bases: TGTGCCAGCAGTTACTTTATCGGGCTGCCCTATGGCTACACCTTC.

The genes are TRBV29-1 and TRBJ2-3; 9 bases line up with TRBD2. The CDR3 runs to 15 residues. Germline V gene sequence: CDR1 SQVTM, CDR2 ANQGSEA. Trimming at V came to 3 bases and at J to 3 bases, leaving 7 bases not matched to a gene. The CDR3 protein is CSVEAERGVTDTQYF. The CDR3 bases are TGCAGCGTTGAGGCCGAGCGGGGGGTTACAGATACGCAGTATTTT.

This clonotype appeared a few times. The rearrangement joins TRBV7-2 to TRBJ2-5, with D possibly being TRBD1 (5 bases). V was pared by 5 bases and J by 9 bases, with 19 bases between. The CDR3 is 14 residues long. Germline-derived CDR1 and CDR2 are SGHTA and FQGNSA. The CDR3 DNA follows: TGTGCCAGCAGCCAACAACAGGCGGCGAGATCCCAGTACTTC. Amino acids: CASSQQQAARSQYF.

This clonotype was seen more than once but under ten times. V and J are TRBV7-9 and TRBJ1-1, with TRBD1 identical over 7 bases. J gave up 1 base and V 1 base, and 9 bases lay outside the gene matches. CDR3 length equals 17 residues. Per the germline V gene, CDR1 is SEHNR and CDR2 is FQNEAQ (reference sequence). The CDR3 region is CASSLVGGGPGNTEAFF. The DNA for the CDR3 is TGTGCCAGCAGCTTAGTAGGAGGGGGCCCAGGGAACACTGAAGCTTTCTTT.

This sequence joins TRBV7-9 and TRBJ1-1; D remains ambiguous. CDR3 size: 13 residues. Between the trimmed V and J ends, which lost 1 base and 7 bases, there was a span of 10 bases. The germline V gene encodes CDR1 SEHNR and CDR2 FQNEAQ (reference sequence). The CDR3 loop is CASSLGGGSEAFF. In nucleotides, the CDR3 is TGTGCCAGCAGCTTAGGGGGAGGGAGTGAAGCTTTCTTT.

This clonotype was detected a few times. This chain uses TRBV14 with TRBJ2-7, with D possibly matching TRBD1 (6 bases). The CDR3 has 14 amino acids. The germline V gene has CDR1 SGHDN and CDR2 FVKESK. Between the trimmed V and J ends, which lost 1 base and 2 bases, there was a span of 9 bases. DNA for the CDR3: TGTGCCAGCAGCCAAGGTCAGGGGCCCTACGAGCAGTACTTC. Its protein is CASSQGQGPYEQYF.

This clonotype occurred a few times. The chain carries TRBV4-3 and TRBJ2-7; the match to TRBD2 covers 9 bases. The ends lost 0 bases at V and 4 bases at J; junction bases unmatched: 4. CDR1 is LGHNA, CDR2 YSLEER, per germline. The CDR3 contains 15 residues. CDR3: CASSQDPSGVYEQYF. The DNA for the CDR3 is TGCGCCAGCAGCCAAGATCCTAGCGGGGTGTACGAGCAGTACTTC.